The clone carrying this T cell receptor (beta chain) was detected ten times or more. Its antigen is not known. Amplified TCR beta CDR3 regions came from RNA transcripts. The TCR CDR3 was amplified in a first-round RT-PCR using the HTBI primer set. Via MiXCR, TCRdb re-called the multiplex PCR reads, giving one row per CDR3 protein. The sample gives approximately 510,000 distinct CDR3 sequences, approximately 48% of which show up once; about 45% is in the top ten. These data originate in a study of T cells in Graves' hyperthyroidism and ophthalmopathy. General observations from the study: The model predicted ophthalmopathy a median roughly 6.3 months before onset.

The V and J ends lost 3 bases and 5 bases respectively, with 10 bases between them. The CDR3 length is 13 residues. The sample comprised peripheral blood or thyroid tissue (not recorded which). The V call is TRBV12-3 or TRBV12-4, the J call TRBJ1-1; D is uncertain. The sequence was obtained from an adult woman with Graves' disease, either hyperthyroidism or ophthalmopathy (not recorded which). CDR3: CASSFAVSTEAFF. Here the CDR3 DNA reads TGTGCCAGCAGTTTTGCAGTGTCTACTGAAGCTTTCTTT.